The 20 T cell receptor beta chains listed next were all sequenced from one sample in a study of beta chain features in type 1 diabetes (dated by TCRdb to 2016 to 2018). Library construction relied on the immunoSEQ multiplex PCR assay. The entire amount of isolated RNA was reverse transcribed using the High Capacity cDNA Reverse Transcription Kit, so the sequenced TCRB transcripts were expressed ones. In TCRdb, the immuneACCESS table is reduced to in-frame sequences with V and J assigned. These tables do not hold every clone; where another copy was compared, an unresolved V gene accounts for under half, and the others remain unexplained. Within this sample are about 320,000 clones, with about 14% of them counted one time only. Under 8.5% of the sample is in the top ten clones. The sequenced sample consisted of central memory CD4+ T cells from blood. These receptors came from a man aged 25 to 40 in good health.

The chain is built from TRBV6-5 and TRBJ2-3; D is undetermined. V was cut by 7 bases and J by 4 bases, with 3 bases left in between. In germline, CDR1 is MNHEY, CDR2 SVGAGI. The CDR3 consists of 10 residues. CDR3 in amino acids: CASISDTQYF. In DNA form, the CDR3 reads TGTGCCAGCATTTCAGATACGCAGTATTTT.

The rearrangement uses TRBV4-1 and TRBJ2-2; the match to TRBD2 covers 7 bases. J gave up 2 bases and V 7 bases, and 10 bases lay outside the gene matches. Looked up from germline, CDR1 is MGHRA and CDR2 is YSYEKL. The CDR3 contains 16 residues. For the CDR3, the DNA is TGCGCCAGCACGGGGGGAGCGGGGCCCAACACCGGGGAGCTGTTTTTT. Residues: CASTGGAGPNTGELFF.

This clone has only a few counts. V gene TRBV6-1 combines with J gene TRBJ1-2, with a tentative D call TRBD1 (5 bases). The V end was cut by 9 bases, the J end by 3 bases, with 17 bases between. This CDR3 spans 14 amino acids. The germline CDR1 and CDR2 sequences are MNHNS and SASEGT. CDR3 sequence: CASGGVPLYYGYTF. Here the CDR3 DNA reads TGTGCCAGTGGGGGGGTGCCGCTTTACTATGGCTACACCTTC.

The gene calls are TRBV30 and TRBJ2-5; no clear D. V was cut by 3 bases and J by 5 bases, with 13 bases left in between. Germline-derived CDR1 and CDR2 are GTSNPN and SVGIG (reference sequence). The CDR3 totals 13 residues. In DNA, the CDR3 is TGTGCCTGGAGGAAACCCTACCGGGAGACCCAGTACTTC. Residues: CAWRKPYRETQYF.

This clone occurred a few times. The chain couples TRBV7-9 to TRBJ1-5; a possible D gene is TRBD1 (6 bases). This CDR3 contains 12 residues. Trimming pared 7 bases from V and 7 bases from J, leaving 11 bases between. Germline V gives CDR1 SEHNR, CDR2 FQNEAQ (reference sequence). CDR3 coding DNA: TGTGCCAGCAACACACAGGGACAGCCCCAGCATTTT. Its protein product is CASNTQGQPQHF.

This chain connects TRBV18 to TRBJ2-5; no clear D gene. Germline V gene sequence: CDR1 KGHSH, CDR2 LQKENI. There are 14 residues in the CDR3. Trimming shortened V by 1 base and J by 4 bases, and 10 bases separated the two germline ends. CDR3 sequence: CASSPQPASETQYF. CDR3 coding DNA: TGTGCCAGCTCACCACAGCCAGCCTCAGAGACCCAGTACTTC.

The chain joins TRBV7-2 to TRBJ2-5; 15 bases are a match to TRBD2. V lost 5 bases to trimming and J lost 0 bases; unmatched junction nucleotides: 7. Germline V gene lookup returns CDR1 SGHTA and CDR2 FQGNSA. CDR3 length equals 18 residues. As DNA, the CDR3 is TGTGCCAGCAGCCAGGGGACTAGCGGGGGGACGTACCAAGAGACCCAGTACTTC. Protein sequence: CASSQGTSGGTYQETQYF.

The CDR3 spells CASGKGRDVETQYF. CDR3 nucleotide sequence: TGTGCCAGCGGAAAAGGCAGGGATGTTGAGACCCAGTACTTC. V gene TRBV7-2 combines with J gene TRBJ2-5, with D tentatively TRBD1 (5 bases). CDR1 and CDR2 from the germline V gene are SGHTA and FQGNSA. The CDR3 contains 14 residues. V was cut by 8 bases and J by 5 bases, with 18 bases left in between.

This clone has only a few counts. V usage is TRBV7-7 and J usage is TRBJ2-5, with 8 bases that match TRBD1. This CDR3 has 14 amino acids. Germline V gene sequence: CDR1 SSHAT, CDR2 FNYEAQ (reference sequence). V shed 1 base, J shed 4 bases, and the junction held 2 bases outside the gene matches. The CDR3 DNA follows: TGTGCCAGCAGCTTAGGGACAGGGCCAGAGACCCAGTACTTC. Translated: CASSLGTGPETQYF. The full variable domain, completed using reference TRBV7-7 and TRBJ2-5, is GAGVSQSPRYKVTKRGQDVTLRCDPISSHATLYWYQQALGQGPEFLTYFNYEAQPDKSGLPSDRFSAERPEGSISTLTIQRTEQRDSAMYRCASSLGTGPETQYFGPGTRLLVL.

The CDR3 coding sequence is TGCAGCGTTGATTCGGGGTACACCGGGGAGCTGTTTTTT. Protein sequence: CSVDSGYTGELFF. This chain uses TRBV29-1 with TRBJ2-2; D may be TRBD2 (5 bases). This CDR3 is built from 13 residues. The V end lost 3 bases, the J end lost 3 bases, and 8 bases lay between the germline ends. The V gene's germline CDR1 is SQVTM and CDR2 ANQGSEA.

This clone appeared a few times. V is TRBV4-2 and J is TRBJ2-7; 8 nucleotides line up with TRBD1. CDR3 length equals 16 residues. After removal of 1 base from V and 5 bases from J, the junction contained 10 bases not matched to a gene. Germline assignment: CDR1 LGHNA and CDR2 YNFKEQ. CDR3 region: CASSQVLGQGSNEQYV. The DNA of the CDR3 is TGTGCCAGCAGCCAAGTCCTCGGACAGGGTAGCAACGAGCAGTACGTC.

The chain couples TRBV6-5 to TRBJ2-3; tentatively, D is TRBD2 (6 bases). Trimming took 5 bases from V and 6 from J, leaving 18 bases between them. The CDR3 consists of 15 residues. From germline, CDR1 is MNHEY and CDR2 SVGAGI. DNA of the CDR3: TGTGCCAGCAGTCCCCTCGGTTTGGGGGGTGATACGCAGTATTTT. It translates to CASSPLGLGGDTQYF.

This clone has a handful of counts. The CDR3 region has the DNA TGTGCTCTAGTTGGGCCGAACTATGGCTACACCTTC. It is translated as CALVGPNYGYTF. The chain couples TRBV27 to TRBJ1-2; D is ambiguous. Germline loops: CDR1 MNHEY, CDR2 SMNVEV (reference sequence). CDR3 size: 12 residues.

This clone has more than one count but fewer than ten. The V gene is TRBV7-9, the J gene TRBJ2-7; D unclear. The V and J ends lost 7 bases and 2 bases respectively, with 21 bases between them. CDR1 SEHNR and CDR2 FQNEAQ come from the germline V gene (reference sequence). The CDR3 has 16 amino acids. Written as DNA, the CDR3 is TGTGCCAGCAACCGAGGCCTAGTCACAGAACCCTACGAGCAGTACTTC. This gives the protein CASNRGLVTEPYEQYF. The full variable domain, with the rest looked up from reference TRBV7-9 and TRBJ2-7, is DTGVSQNPRHKITKRGQNVTFRCDPISEHNRLYWYRQTLGQGPEFLTYFQNEAQLEKSRLLSDRFSAERPKGSFSTLEIQRTEQGDSAMYLCASNRGLVTEPYEQYFGPGTRLTVT.

The genes are TRBV4-3 and TRBJ2-3, with D possibly TRBD2 on 7 matching bases. Trimming removed 4 bases at V and 4 bases at J, with 15 bases between. CDR1 LGHNA and CDR2 YSLEER come from the germline V gene. The CDR3 loop spans 15 amino acids. In DNA, the CDR3 is TGCGCCAGCAGCCTAAGGGGGGGCCGACCAGATACGCAGTATTTT. Encoded protein: CASSLRGGRPDTQYF.

The rearrangement links TRBV5-1 to TRBJ2-3; TRBD2 matches at 11 bases. V was clipped by 4 bases and J by 2 bases; unmatched bases: 3. The CDR3 consists of 15 residues. Germline CDR1 SGHRS, CDR2 YFSETQ. CDR3 nucleotide sequence: TGCGCCAGCAGCCCTAGCGGGAGGCCCACAGATACGCAGTATTTT. Residues: CASSPSGRPTDTQYF.

The chain couples TRBV5-6 to TRBJ2-3; D unclear. Trimming cost V 2 bases and J 2 bases, with 15 bases left between them. Looked up from germline, CDR1 is SGHDT and CDR2 is YYEEEE. The CDR3 extends over 16 amino acids. Here the CDR3 DNA reads TGTGCCAGCAGCTTCCTTCCTAGTGGGGACACAGATACGCAGTATTTT. It is translated as CASSFLPSGDTDTQYF.

This clone was picked up many times. The CDR3 DNA sequence: TGTGCCAGCAGCGCCTCCGGCGTTTACAATGAGCAGTTCTTC. It specifies CASSASGVYNEQFF. The chain joins TRBV7-2 to TRBJ2-1, with unresolved D. This CDR3 spans 14 amino acids. Per the germline V gene, CDR1 is SGHTA and CDR2 is FQGNSA. Trimming removed 5 bases at V and 4 bases at J, with 12 bases between.

This clone was counted a few times. The chain combines TRBV7-9 with TRBJ2-2; 11 positions match TRBD1. Per germline, CDR1 SEHNR and CDR2 FQNEAQ (reference sequence). The CDR3 extends over 15 amino acids. The ends lost 5 bases at V and 3 bases at J; junction bases unmatched: 2. In DNA, the CDR3 is TGTGCCAGCAGCGCGGGACAGGGGGACACCGGGGAGCTGTTTTTT. Residues: CASSAGQGDTGELFF.

V and J are TRBV12-5 and TRBJ2-6, with D unclear. The CDR3 contains 13 residues. Trimming took off 3 bases at V and 4 bases at J, with 4 bases between the two ends. Germline V gene sequence: CDR1 LGHNT, CDR2 FRNRAP. In nucleotides, the CDR3 is TGTGCTAGTGGTTTTAGGGGGGCCAACGTCCTGACTTTC. Amino acids: CASGFRGANVLTF. The full variable domain, its missing parts supplied by reference TRBV12-5 and TRBJ2-6, is DARVTQTPRHKVTEMGQEVTMRCQPILGHNTVFWYRQTMMQGLELLAYFRNRAPLDDSGMPKDRFSAEMPDATLATLKIQPSEPRDSAVYFCASGFRGANVLTFGAGSRLTVL.